This passage covers 26 T cell receptor beta chains from one sample sequenced in a study of CD8+ T cells in alopecia areata. After isolation, RNA underwent reverse transcription to generate cDNA as the sequencing template. This table comes from immunoSEQ multiplex PCR, and its TCRdb copy is limited to in-frame clones, with some not included. The repertoire holds 37,000 or so clones, with more than 50% as singletons. For about 5 patients, CD4+ cells were sorted into CD25+CD127- cells. Material for sequencing was CD4+ Tregs sorted from blood. All receptors come from a human donor with alopecia areata.

The sample holds a few counts of this clone. The V gene is TRBV7-2, the J gene TRBJ1-1; no definite D call. Germline lookup yields CDR1 SGHTA and CDR2 FQGNSA. Trimming shortened V by 2 bases and J by 10 bases, and 8 bases separated the two germline ends. The CDR3 runs to 11 residues. The CDR3 nucleotides read TGTGCCAGCAGCTTACTTACGCGAGCTTTCTTT. This gives the protein CASSLLTRAFF.

The chain employs TRBV27 and TRBJ2-1; 10 bases map to TRBD2. V was clipped by 7 bases and J by 0 bases; unmatched bases: 0. The germline V gene has CDR1 MNHEY and CDR2 SMNVEV (reference sequence). This CDR3 is built from 14 residues. CDR3 nucleotides: TGTGCCAGCACTAGCGGGAGCTCCTACAATGAGCAGTTCTTC. This translates into CASTSGSSYNEQFF.

This clone has just a few counts. The V gene is TRBV18, the J gene TRBJ2-2, with D hard to call. The CDR3 has 12 residues. Trimming took 6 bases from V and 6 from J, leaving 8 bases between them. Germline values: CDR1 KGHSH, CDR2 LQKENI. CDR3 sequence reads: CASSLDSGELFF. The CDR3 DNA is TGTGCCAGCTCCCTTGACTCCGGGGAGCTGTTTTTT. The whole variable domain, remainder taken from reference TRBV18 and TRBJ2-2, is NAGVMQNPRHLVRRRGQEARLRCSPMKGHSHVYWYRQLPEEGLKFMVYLQKENIIDESGMPKERFSAEFPKEGPSILRIQQVVRGDSAAYFCASSLDSGELFFGEGSRLTVL.

This clone was seen a handful of times. V usage is TRBV7-2 and J usage is TRBJ1-2; TRBD1 aligns across 7 bases. Trimming removed 5 bases from V and 8 bases from J; junction bases left unmatched: 8. Germline V gene lookup returns CDR1 SGHTA and CDR2 FQGNSA. The CDR3 sequence is 13 residues long. In DNA form, the CDR3 reads TGTGCCAGCAGCCTAGGACAGGAGTGGGGCTACACCTTC. It encodes CASSLGQEWGYTF. Looking up the rest from reference TRBV7-2 and TRBJ1-2 gives the full variable domain: GAGVSQSPSNKVTEKGKDVELRCDPISGHTALYWYRQSLGQGLEFLIYFQGNSAPDKSGLPSDRFSAERTGGSVSTLTIQRTQQEDSAVYLCASSLGQEWGYTFGSGTRLTVV.

This chain joins TRBV6-5 and TRBJ2-5; no clear D. This CDR3 has 14 amino acids. CDR1 and CDR2 (germline): MNHEY, SVGAGI. The V gene lost 8 bases and the J gene lost 1 base, with 14 bases spanning the gap. CDR3 loop: CASGVGNTQETQYF. In DNA, the CDR3 is TGTGCCAGCGGTGTAGGAAATACCCAAGAGACCCAGTACTTC.

This clone was detected a few times. The V gene is TRBV7-2, the J gene TRBJ1-1; the D is unclear. Germline lookup yields CDR1 SGHTA and CDR2 FQGNSA. V dropped 5 bases and J dropped 4 bases, with 11 bases sitting between them. This CDR3 contains 13 residues. For the CDR3, the DNA is TGTGCCAGCAGCGCGCAGGAGGGCACTGAAGCTTTCTTT. Its translation is CASSAQEGTEAFF.

This chain uses TRBV30 with TRBJ2-5; a possible D gene is TRBD1 (5 bases). Germline V gene sequence: CDR1 GTSNPN, CDR2 SVGIG (reference sequence). The CDR3 contains 14 residues. With 0 bases removed from V and 11 bases from J, the gap between germline ends came to 19 bases. Written as DNA, the CDR3 is TGTGCCTGGAGTGTAAGGGCAGGACACTACGGGCAGTACTTC. This sequence encodes CAWSVRAGHYGQYF.

The chain has TRBV9 and TRBJ1-2, with 8 bases lining up with TRBD1. V gave up 4 bases and J gave up 6 bases; unmatched junction bases: 14. The CDR3 is 16 residues long. Germline V gives CDR1 SGDLS, CDR2 YYNGEE. The CDR3 coding sequence is TGTGCCAGCAGCTTAAGTTCCGGGACAGGCAGGAATGGCTACACCTTC. Encoded protein: CASSLSSGTGRNGYTF. The full variable domain, rest sourced from reference TRBV9 and TRBJ1-2, is DSGVTQTPKHLITATGQRVTLRCSPRSGDLSVYWYQQSLDQGLQFLIQYYNGEERAKGNILERFSAQQFPDLHSELNLSSLELGDSALYFCASSLSSGTGRNGYTFGSGTRLTVV.

This clone was found once. The chain uses TRBV5-1 and TRBJ1-1; D gene uncertain. V lost 1 base, J lost 3 bases, and 4 bases lay in between. Per germline, CDR1 SGHRS and CDR2 YFSETQ. The CDR3 contains 12 residues. The CDR3, as DNA: TGCGCCAGCAGCTTGTCCCACACTGAAGCTTTCTTT. This gives the protein CASSLSHTEAFF.

This clone is labeled as medium-sized (0.01 to 0.1%). This chain connects TRBV28 to TRBJ1-1, with 10 bases matching TRBD1. The CDR3 loop spans 15 amino acids. Germline assignment: CDR1 MDHEN and CDR2 SYDVKM. The junction had 5 bases not matched to a gene; V was cut back by 1 base and J by 6 bases. CDR3 sequence (DNA): TGTGCCAGCAGTTTATCCGGGACAGGGGCTTCTGAAGCTTTCTTT. Translating it yields CASSLSGTGASEAFF.

The chain combines TRBV7-2 with TRBJ2-2; TRBD1 aligns across 7 bases. The junction had 0 bases not matched to a gene; V was cut back by 1 base and J by 4 bases. Germline CDR1 SGHTA, CDR2 FQGNSA. This CDR3 contains 14 residues. The CDR3, as DNA: TGTGCCAGCAGCTTAGACAGGGGCACCGGGGAGCTGTTTTTT. Protein product: CASSLDRGTGELFF.

This clone was counted only a few times. The rearrangement joins TRBV28 to TRBJ2-5; tentatively, D is TRBD2 (5 bases). The CDR3 totals 13 residues. V was shortened by 3 bases and J by 3 bases, with 8 bases between the two germline ends. Looked up from germline, CDR1 is MDHEN and CDR2 is SYDVKM. DNA of the CDR3: TGTGCCAGCAGTTTTTGGACTGAAGAGACCCAGTACTTC. It yields the protein CASSFWTEETQYF.

This clone was observed once. The chain employs TRBV10-3 and TRBJ2-3; D is undetermined. The V end was cut by 3 bases, the J end by 5 bases, with 6 bases between. Per the germline V gene, CDR1 is ENHRY and CDR2 is SYGVKD. This CDR3 comprises 12 residues. CDR3 amino acids: CAISDLVDTQYF. Written as DNA, the CDR3 is TGTGCCATCAGTGACTTAGTAGATACGCAGTATTTT.

In its sample, this clone was seen once. This sequence joins TRBV30 and TRBJ1-2; a possible D gene is TRBD1 (6 bases). V lost 0 bases and J lost 10, with 18 bases in between. This CDR3 comprises 14 residues. CDR1 and CDR2 from the germline V gene are GTSNPN and SVGIG (reference sequence). CDR3 loop: CAWSVGAKPVYYTF. The CDR3 nucleotides read TGTGCCTGGAGTGTGGGGGCCAAACCGGTATACTACACCTTC. Variable domain in full (rest from reference TRBV30 and TRBJ1-2): SQTIHQWPATLVQPVGSPLSLECTVEGTSNPNLYWYRQAAGRGLQLLFYSVGIGQISSEVPQNLSASRPQDRQFILSSKKLLLSDSGFYLCAWSVGAKPVYYTFGSGTRLTVV.

This clone was observed a few times. J is TRBJ1-2 and V is TRBV19; D gene uncertain. The CDR3 runs 16 residues. Trimming took off 6 bases at V and 0 bases at J, with 17 bases between the two ends. Germline V gene data show CDR1 as LNHDA and CDR2 as SQIVND (reference sequence). The CDR3 coding sequence is TGTGCCAGTAGCCCGATGGTAGCCGGTTCTAACTATGGCTACACCTTC. Amino acids: CASSPMVAGSNYGYTF.

The chain links TRBV19 to TRBJ1-2; D call uncertain. The CDR3 contains 11 residues. Germline CDR1 and CDR2: LNHDA and SQIVND (reference sequence). V shed 6 bases and J shed 2 bases, with 4 bases lying between them. In DNA, the CDR3 is TGTGCCAGTAGGACCAACTATGGCTACACCTTC. Translated: CASRTNYGYTF.

The V gene is TRBV29-1, the J gene TRBJ1-1; D uncertain. V lost 6 bases and J 2 bases, leaving 10 bases between the germline ends. The germline CDR1 and CDR2 sequences are SQVTM and ANQGSEA. The length of the CDR3 is 12 residues. The CDR3 DNA sequence: TGCAGCGTACAATCACCCAACACTGAAGCTTTCTTT. It yields the protein CSVQSPNTEAFF. The complete variable domain, with remaining parts taken from reference TRBV29-1 and TRBJ1-1, reads SAVISQKPSRDICQRGTSLTIQCQVDSQVTMMFWYRQQPGQSLTLIATANQGSEATYESGFVIDKFPISRPNLTFSTLTVSNMSPEDSSIYLCSVQSPNTEAFFGQGTRLTVV.

This clone appeared a few times. The chain recombines TRBV7-3 with TRBJ1-5; D is ambiguous. V gave up 0 bases and J gave up 5 bases, with 5 bases separating them. Germline V lookup: CDR1 SGHTA, CDR2 FQGTGA. This CDR3 has 13 residues. In DNA, the CDR3 is TGTGCCAGCAGCTTAACGGATGATCAGCCCCAGCATTTT. It encodes CASSLTDDQPQHF.

This chain links TRBV6-6 with TRBJ2-3; no reliable D call. Germline V gene sequence: CDR1 MNHNY, CDR2 SVGAGI (reference sequence). V was clipped by 2 bases and J by 0 bases, with 6 bases between them. CDR3 length: 14 residues. DNA for the CDR3: TGTGCCAGCAGTTACCTCATAAGCACAGATACGCAGTATTTT. Its translation is CASSYLISTDTQYF.

This clone was observed a handful of times. The CDR3 loop reads CASSLTGTPNTEAFF. The CDR3 DNA reads TGTGCCAGCAGCTTAACCGGGACACCTAACACTGAAGCTTTCTTT. The V call is TRBV7-8, the J call TRBJ1-1; weak D call: TRBD1 (6 bases). Deletions cut 2 bases from V and 2 bases from J, with 12 bases between. The CDR3 runs 15 residues. CDR1 is SGHVS, CDR2 FQNEAQ, per germline.

This clone has only one observation. The rearrangement joins TRBV28 to TRBJ1-2; D ambiguous. Per germline, CDR1 MDHEN and CDR2 SYDVKM. V was cut by 3 bases and J by 1 base, with 9 bases left in between. This CDR3 contains 14 residues. The CDR3 here is CASSFGPRNYGYTF. In DNA, the CDR3 is TGTGCCAGCAGTTTCGGGCCGCGTAACTATGGCTACACCTTC.

The chain combines TRBV4-1 with TRBJ1-4, with TRBD1 matching over 9 bases. The V gene end was trimmed by 2 bases and the J gene end by 11 bases; junction bases not matched to a gene: 12. The CDR3 totals 16 residues. CDR1 is MGHRA, CDR2 YSYEKL, per germline. CDR3 coding DNA: TGCGCCAGCAGCCAACCCCCGGGACAGGGACAAGTGAAACTGTTTTTT. Protein product: CASSQPPGQGQVKLFF.

The V gene is TRBV5-4, the J gene TRBJ2-7; D might be TRBD2 (5 bases). V was cut by 2 bases and J by 0 bases, with 9 bases left in between. The CDR3 spans 14 residues. CDR1 and CDR2 (germline): SGHNT, YYREEE (reference sequence). The CDR3 bases are TGTGCCAGCAGCTTTTCGGGGAGCTCCTACGAGCAGTACTTC. Its protein is CASSFSGSSYEQYF. Combining the CDR3 with reference TRBV5-4 and TRBJ2-7 gives the whole variable domain ETGVTQSPTHLIKTRGQQVTLRCSSQSGHNTVSWYQQALGQGPQFIFQYYREEENGRGNFPPRFSGLQFPNYSSELNVNALELDDSALYLCASSFSGSSYEQYFGPGTRLTVT.

The DNA of the CDR3 is TGTGCCAGCAGTACACAGACGGTGCCGACCTACGAGCAGTACTTC. It is translated as CASSTQTVPTYEQYF. The J gene is TRBJ2-7, the V gene TRBV7-9; D unresolved. Trimming removed 6 bases at V and 2 bases at J, with 17 bases between. Germline V CDR1 and CDR2: SEHNR, FQNEAQ (reference sequence). This CDR3 contains 15 residues.

The V and J genes are TRBV28 and TRBJ1-5; 11 bases align to TRBD1. CDR1 is MDHEN, CDR2 SYDVKM, per germline. The V and J ends lost 3 bases and 5 bases, in that order; junction bases with no gene match: 3. This CDR3 has 15 amino acids. DNA for the CDR3: TGTGCCAGCAGTTTTTGGGGACAGGGGGATCAGCCCCAGCATTTT. Translation gives CASSFWGQGDQPQHF.

This chain links TRBV6-6 with TRBJ2-3; no firm D call. CDR3 length: 16 amino acids. Between the trimmed V and J ends, which lost 5 bases and 0 bases, there was a span of 15 bases. The germline V gene has CDR1 MNHNY and CDR2 SVGAGI (reference sequence). CDR3 in amino acids: CASSKLILTSTDTQYF. In DNA form, the CDR3 reads TGTGCCAGCAGTAAACTCATACTTACTAGCACAGATACGCAGTATTTT.